One and the same sample provided the 18 T cell receptor beta chains below, sequenced in a study of blood T cell repertoires in COVID-19. Sequencing used immunoSEQ multiplex PCR; TCRdb keeps in-frame clones, though not all of them. Altogether about 280,000 clones are present, over 75% being singletons, with the ten largest covering approximately 1%. The sequencing sample was made of PBMCs or T cells enriched from blood (not recorded which). These receptors were collected from a woman in her 30s who had recovered from COVID-19.

The J gene is TRBJ1-3, the V gene TRBV19, with TRBD1 identical over 8 bases. This CDR3 contains 17 residues. Germline lookup yields CDR1 LNHDA and CDR2 SQIVND (reference sequence). V lost 4 bases, J lost 2 bases, and 10 bases stayed unmatched. As DNA, the CDR3 is TGTGCCAGTAGTAATTGGCCGGGACAGGTTGCTGGAAACACCATATATTTT. Translating gives CASSNWPGQVAGNTIYF.

The chain has TRBV5-1 and TRBJ1-4, with D perhaps matching TRBD1 (5 bases). Trimming left V 4 bases short and J 8 bases short, with 18 bases between. Germline V gene sequence: CDR1 SGHRS, CDR2 YFSETQ. This CDR3 region has 15 residues. CDR3 amino acids: CASSPRRAGREKLFF. DNA for the CDR3: TGCGCCAGCAGCCCTCGGAGGGCAGGGAGGGAAAAACTGTTTTTT. Combining the CDR3 with reference TRBV5-1 and TRBJ1-4 gives the whole variable domain KAGVTQTPRYLIKTRGQQVTLSCSPISGHRSVSWYQQTPGQGLQFLFEYFSETQRNKGNFPGRFSGRQFSNSRSEMNVSTLELGDSALYLCASSPRRAGREKLFFGSGTQLSVL.

The chain combines TRBV28 with TRBJ1-1; tentatively, D is TRBD1 (6 bases). Per the germline V gene, CDR1 is MDHEN and CDR2 is SYDVKM. The CDR3 is 14 amino acids. V was cut by 6 bases and J by 9 bases, with 20 bases left in between. CDR3 in DNA: TGTGCCAGCAGCCAACCCCGGGACACTCCCCAAGCTTTCTTT. Translation gives CASSQPRDTPQAFF.

This clone was seen a few times. V usage is TRBV28 and J usage is TRBJ1-6; 7 positions agree with TRBD1. CDR1 is MDHEN, CDR2 SYDVKM, per germline. CDR3 length equals 16 residues. Trimming removed 5 bases from V and 7 bases from J; junction bases left unmatched: 11. CDR3 DNA sequence: TGTGCCAGCAGTCCCACGACAGGGCGCCTCAATTCACCCCTCCACTTT. It codes for CASSPTTGRLNSPLHF.

The rearrangement uses TRBV30 and TRBJ1-5; TRBD1 is a possible D gene (6 bases). V lost 1 base, J lost 4 bases, and 20 bases lay in between. CDR1 is GTSNPN, CDR2 SVGIG, per germline (reference sequence). The CDR3 is made up of 17 amino acids. As DNA, the CDR3 is TGTGCCTGGAGTGAAGGACCCCTGGACAGAACTAATCAGCCCCAGCATTTT. Translating gives CAWSEGPLDRTNQPQHF.

V gene TRBV28 combines with J gene TRBJ2-7, with TRBD2 identical over 8 bases. Germline values: CDR1 MDHEN, CDR2 SYDVKM. Trimming took 6 bases from V and 0 from J; bases not matched to a gene: 16. This CDR3 is built from 18 residues. CDR3 in DNA: TGTGCCAGCAGAACCGAATCTTGGGGACTAGGGAGCTCCTACGAGCAGTACTTC. Translation gives CASRTESWGLGSSYEQYF.

Remarks on this clone: One junction end disagrees with the germline gene, perhaps due to a read error. The chain has TRBV6-1 and TRBJ1-6; D is unresolved. The length of the CDR3 is 14 residues. In germline, CDR1 is MNHNS, CDR2 SASEGT. The CDR3 loop reads CASSDEPRGIGSPF. In nucleotides, the CDR3 is TGTGCCAGCAGTGATGAGCCCCGCGGAATAGGGAGCCCTTTT.

This sequence joins TRBV19 and TRBJ2-7, with 9 bases identical to TRBD1. This CDR3 contains 15 residues. The V gene's germline CDR1 is LNHDA and CDR2 SQIVND (reference sequence). V dropped 0 bases and J dropped 4; count of bases not matched to a gene: 4. The CDR3 coding sequence is TGTGCCAGTAGTATAGACCGGGACAGGGTTTACGAGCAGTACTTC. It codes for CASSIDRDRVYEQYF.

The sample holds one count of this clone. The CDR3 nucleotides are TGTGCCACCAGCAGGGGACAACTGTACCAAGAGACCCAGTACTTC. Its translation is CATSRGQLYQETQYF. The V and J genes are TRBV15 and TRBJ2-5; the D gene is possibly TRBD1 (6 bases). The length of the CDR3 is 15 residues. V was clipped by 3 bases and J by 0 bases, with 11 bases between them. Germline CDR1 reads LNHNV; CDR2 reads YYDKDF (reference sequence). The variable domain in full, completed from reference TRBV15 and TRBJ2-5, reads DAMVIQNPRYQVTQFGKPVTLSCSQTLNHNVMYWYQQKSSQAPKLLFHYYDKDFNNEADTPDNFQSRRPNTSFCFLDIRSPGLGDTAMYLCATSRGQLYQETQYFGPGTRLLVL.

The gene calls are TRBV2 and TRBJ2-3, with 14 positions matching TRBD2. The CDR3 length is 18 residues. The trim removed 7 bases at V and 0 bases at J, leaving 9 bases unmatched. From germline, CDR1 is SNHLY and CDR2 FYNNEI. CDR3 bases: TGTGCCAGCAAGGGACTAGCGGGGGACGCCACTAGCACAGATACGCAGTATTTT. It encodes CASKGLAGDATSTDTQYF. Together with reference TRBV2 and TRBJ2-3, the CDR3 gives the full variable domain: EPEVTQTPSHQVTQMGQEVILRCVPISNHLYFYWYRQILGQKVEFLVSFYNNEISEKSEIFDDQFSVERPDGSNFTLKIRSTKLEDSAMYFCASKGLAGDATSTDTQYFGPGTRLTVL.

The chain combines TRBV28 with TRBJ2-3; TRBD1 agrees at 9 bases. This CDR3 has 15 amino acids. In germline, CDR1 is MDHEN, CDR2 SYDVKM. V lost 2 bases and J lost 2; bases outside the gene matches: 2. The DNA for the CDR3 is TGTGCCAGCAGTTTAAACAGGGGGCCCACAGATACGCAGTATTTT. Amino acid sequence: CASSLNRGPTDTQYF.

The chain employs TRBV19 and TRBJ2-7; D is ambiguous. CDR1 is LNHDA, CDR2 SQIVND, per germline (reference sequence). The length of the CDR3 is 15 residues. Trimming removed 4 bases at V and 0 bases at J, with 13 bases between. CDR3 region: CASSTRAGYSYEQYF. In DNA, the CDR3 is TGTGCCAGTAGTACCCGTGCCGGGTACTCCTACGAGCAGTACTTC. Looking up the rest from reference TRBV19 and TRBJ2-7 gives the full variable domain: DGGITQSPKYLFRKEGQNVTLSCEQNLNHDAMYWYRQDPGQGLRLIYYSQIVNDFQKGDIAEGYSVSREKKESFPLTVTSAQKNPTAFYLCASSTRAGYSYEQYFGPGTRLTVT.

This clone was detected only once. The chain has TRBV11-2 and TRBJ2-3, with D unclear. The CDR3 extends over 14 amino acids. V was clipped by 2 bases and J by 7 bases, with 13 bases between them. Looked up from germline, CDR1 is SGHAT and CDR2 is FQNNGV. The CDR3 DNA reads TGTGCCAGCAGCTTAAGCTCTTCCTTACATACGCAGTATTTT. Translated, it gives CASSLSSSLHTQYF.

The V gene is TRBV7-9, the J gene TRBJ2-7; TRBD1 matches at 9 bases. V shed 5 bases and J 3 bases; nucleotides not matched to a gene: 5. This CDR3 region has 14 residues. CDR1 and CDR2 (germline): SEHNR, FQNEAQ (reference sequence). The DNA of the CDR3 is TGTGCCAGCAGCCCGACAGGGGGTAGCTACGAGCAGTACTTC. Protein product: CASSPTGGSYEQYF.

The rearrangement uses TRBV27 and TRBJ1-4, with TRBD1 matching 7 bases. The V gene end was trimmed by 5 bases and the J gene end by 2 bases; junction bases not matched to a gene: 11. CDR1 and CDR2 (germline): MNHEY, SMNVEV (reference sequence). The CDR3 covers 17 residues. CDR3 bases: TGTGCCAGCAGTCCTGTCGACAGGGAGGTGACTAATGAAAAACTGTTTTTT. It translates to CASSPVDREVTNEKLFF.

The rearrangement links TRBV7-2 to TRBJ2-1; weak D call: TRBD2 (6 bases). V shed 1 base and J shed 6 bases, with 7 bases lying between them. CDR1 and CDR2 (germline): SGHTA, FQGNSA. The CDR3 has 13 amino acids. The CDR3 loop is CASSLGGVNEQFF. DNA of the CDR3: TGTGCCAGCAGCTTAGGGGGGGTCAATGAGCAGTTCTTC.

The chain is built from TRBV2 and TRBJ2-6; 10 nucleotides align to TRBD2. The V gene end was trimmed by 4 bases and the J gene end by 0 bases; junction bases not matched to a gene: 3. From germline, CDR1 is SNHLY and CDR2 FYNNEI. The CDR3 totals 17 residues. CDR3 sequence reads: CASSGLAGNSGANVLTF. The DNA for the CDR3 is TGTGCCAGCAGTGGACTAGCGGGTAACTCTGGGGCCAACGTCCTGACTTTC.

The CDR3 DNA reads as TGTGCCAGCAGCTTAGGGCGGACAGGGATCTGGGAGCAGTACTTC. Amino acids: CASSLGRTGIWEQYF. The chain uses TRBV7-8 and TRBJ2-7, with TRBD1 matching 8 bases. CDR1 and CDR2 (germline): SGHVS, FQNEAQ. With V trimmed by 1 base and J by 7 bases, 9 bases remained unmatched. CDR3 length equals 15 residues.